This T cell receptor (beta chain) is drawn from a study of a mutant IDH1 vaccine in newly diagnosed glioma. Across the study: Treated individuals were approximately 60% male and roughly 38% female, averaging approximately 40 years of age. The earlier regimen, radiotherapy, temozolomide, or both, was most often both. Study results and caveats: The vaccine induced immune responses, and these occurred in approximately 94% of patients. Pseudoprogression showed no apparent link to changes in top peripheral T cell clonotypes.

The assay was immunoSEQ multiplex PCR, and TCRdb's table has in-frame clones only and misses some. The sample has tens of thousands of clones; approximately 91% are singletons. The CDR3 spans 15 residues. The ends were cut back, 7 bases at V and 7 bases at J, with 24 bases in the middle. In germline, CDR1 is SGHNT, CDR2 YYREEE (reference sequence). Time point meaning: baseline, week 1 (first vaccination visit). Regarding treatment: pre-vaccination baseline after standard-of-care therapy. A note on this clone: Its antigen remains unknown.

Sequenced here: PBMCs, sampled from a glioma patient treated with radiotherapy, temozolomide or both. The chain uses TRBV5-4 and TRBJ2-7; D gene uncertain. The clonotype was recovered from a man aged 25 to 40 with glioma. The CDR3 is CASVLNKDGRWEQYF. The DNA for the CDR3 is TGTGCCAGCGTTCTGAACAAGGACGGTAGGTGGGAGCAGTACTTC.